Given below is one TCR beta chain in context. The target antigen is unknown. Following a re-call of the 5' RACE reads, TCRdb has one entry per CDR3 protein and lacks DNA. The repertoire table contains 20,000 or so distinct CDR3 sequences. This sample was included in a study of T cells expressing NK-cell markers. Study as a whole: The authors derived TCR beta repertoires from sorted CD3+CD56+NKG2C+, CD3+CD56+NKG2C- and CD3+CD56-NKG2C+ T cells. Seven of the eight sequenced donors were classified as HCMV-seropositive, and one was classified as seronegative.

General study points: In roughly 6 donors, dominant CD3+CD56+NKG2C+ clones formed roughly 1.0-7.5% of CD8+ cells. These clonotypes, the leaders elsewhere, also led the CD3+CD56-NKG2C+ fraction in a handful of donors.

The CDR3 is 12 amino acids. CDR1 and CDR2 (germline): SNHLY, FYNNEI. V usage is TRBV2 and J usage is TRBJ2-7; TCRdb gives TRBD1 as the D gene, but with no DNA this cannot be confirmed. The source of this sequence is a man between 18 and 69 years old in good health. Sequencing used blood T cells: a sorted CD56 or NKG2C T cell subset, CD4+ or CD8+ T cells, or bulk PBMC T cells (not recorded which). This CDR3 reads CASTLLTYEQYF.